Presented here are 25 T cell receptor beta chains from one specimen sequenced in a study of CD8+CD57+ T cells in acquired aplastic anemia. Template material for TCR beta VDJ and CDR3 profiling consisted of genomic DNA. Each CDR3 protein is one row after TCRdb ran MiXCR on the reads. This sample has some 180,000 distinct CDR3 sequences, with under 55% found just once. Sequenced sample: sorted CD4+, CD8+, or CD8+CD57+ T cells (not recorded which) from PBMCs. These receptor sequences come from a human donor in good health.

V gene TRBV2 combines with J gene TRBJ2-3; D call uncertain. The CDR3 extends over 15 amino acids. Germline V CDR1 and CDR2: SNHLY, FYNNEI. V lost 3 bases and J lost 1, with 11 bases in between. CDR3 sequence (DNA): TGTGCCAGCAGTGAGGGCCCGGGCGGCACAGATACGCAGTATTTT. Protein sequence: CASSEGPGGTDTQYF. Filled out from reference TRBV2 and TRBJ2-3, the complete variable domain reads EPEVTQTPSHQVTQMGQEVILRCVPISNHLYFYWYRQILGQKVEFLVSFYNNEISEKSEIFDDQFSVERPDGSNFTLKIRSTKLEDSAMYFCASSEGPGGTDTQYFGPGTRLTVL.

This chain uses TRBV29-1 with TRBJ2-3; D perhaps matches TRBD1 (6 bases). The CDR3 has 13 residues. Trimming removed 8 bases from V and 2 bases from J, with 14 bases in between. Germline V gene data show CDR1 as SQVTM and CDR2 as ANQGSEA. The CDR3 spells CSRKQGFTDTQYF. CDR3 coding DNA: TGCAGCAGGAAACAGGGATTCACAGATACGCAGTATTTT.

Ten or more counts support this clonotype. This chain joins TRBV20-1 and TRBJ1-5; a weak D match, TRBD1 (5 bases). This CDR3 is built from 17 residues. Germline loops: CDR1 DFQATT, CDR2 SNEGSKA (reference sequence). V was pared by 3 bases and J by 3 bases, with 21 bases between. CDR3 loop: CSARGGTHGAYNQPQHF. CDR3 nucleotides: TGCAGTGCTAGGGGGGGGACTCACGGGGCATACAATCAGCCCCAGCATTTT.

This clonotype appeared many times. This rearrangement joins TRBV6-5 to TRBJ2-5; 8 nucleotides align to TRBD2. This CDR3 is 15 amino acids long. The germline gives CDR1 MNHEY, CDR2 SVGAGI. J was trimmed by 5 bases and V by 2 bases; bases with no gene match: 7. The CDR3 sequence is CASSYLAGGKETQYF. The CDR3 coding sequence is TGTGCCAGCAGTTACCTAGCGGGTGGTAAGGAGACCCAGTACTTC.

This sequence joins TRBV30 and TRBJ1-2, with a tentative D call TRBD1 (6 bases). Trimming took 4 bases from V and 2 from J, leaving 17 bases between them. The CDR3 is made up of 15 amino acids. Germline CDR1 reads GTSNPN; CDR2 reads SVGIG (reference sequence). CDR3 nucleotide sequence: TGTGCCTGGACCGTGGGGGCAGGGCAAAACTATGGCTACACCTTC. This translates into CAWTVGAGQNYGYTF.

This clonotype was counted a few times. The chain employs TRBV20-1 and TRBJ2-1, with 12 bases lining up with TRBD2. CDR3 size: 14 residues. V gave up 6 bases and J gave up 10 bases; unmatched junction bases: 10. The V gene's germline CDR1 is DFQATT and CDR2 SNEGSKA (reference sequence). The CDR3 DNA is TGCAGTGCAACACTAGCGGGGGGAGCATGGGAGCAGTTCTTC. Residues: CSATLAGGAWEQFF.

The rearrangement links TRBV25-1 to TRBJ2-5, with no clear D. Germline CDR1 and CDR2: MGHDK and SYGVNS. Trimming took off 3 bases at V and 0 bases at J, with 8 bases between the two ends. The CDR3 loop spans 14 amino acids. CDR3: CASSEGSYQETQYF. DNA of the CDR3: TGTGCCAGCAGTGAGGGATCGTACCAAGAGACCCAGTACTTC.

The chain uses TRBV19 and TRBJ2-2; 8 nucleotides line up with TRBD1. After removal of 6 bases from V and 7 bases from J, the junction contained 7 bases not matched to a gene. The germline V gene encodes CDR1 LNHDA and CDR2 SQIVND (reference sequence). This CDR3 region has 14 residues. CDR3 region: CASSTGTGFGELFF. The CDR3 nucleotides read TGTGCCAGTAGCACCGGGACAGGATTCGGGGAGCTGTTTTTT.

With respect to this clonotype: Possible read error: a much larger clone is one base away. This sequence joins TRBV5-1 and TRBJ2-2, with D tentatively TRBD2 (5 bases). This CDR3 is built from 15 residues. V lost 3 bases and J lost 6, with 15 bases in between. The germline CDR1 and CDR2 sequences are SGHRS and YFSETQ. The CDR3 protein is CASSSGSYVPGELFF. The DNA of the CDR3 is TGCGCCAGCAGCTCGGGATCCTACGTCCCCGGGGAGCTGTTTTTT.

This clonotype was recorded a few times. The rearrangement links TRBV19 to TRBJ2-7; 9 positions agree with TRBD1. J gave up 2 bases and V 8 bases, and 10 bases lay outside the gene matches. CDR3 size: 15 residues. Germline V gene lookup returns CDR1 LNHDA and CDR2 SQIVND (reference sequence). CDR3 coding DNA: TGTGCCAGTGGCCCCGTGGGACAGGGACCCTACGAGCAGTACTTC. Translation gives CASGPVGQGPYEQYF.

This clonotype was detected many times. J is TRBJ1-1 and V is TRBV20-1; D perhaps matches TRBD1 (6 bases). Germline V gene sequence: CDR1 DFQATT, CDR2 SNEGSKA (reference sequence). V was shortened by 5 bases and J by 1 base, with 14 bases between the two germline ends. CDR3 length: 14 residues. CDR3 amino acids: CSAFKRTANTEAFF. For the CDR3, the DNA is TGCAGTGCTTTTAAAAGGACAGCGAACACTGAAGCTTTCTTT.

This clonotype was observed many times. The rearrangement joins TRBV24-1 to TRBJ1-5, with D maybe TRBD1 (5 bases). Germline V gives CDR1 KGHDR, CDR2 SFDVKD. CDR3 length equals 15 residues. The V and J ends lost 6 bases and 4 bases respectively, with 15 bases between them. This CDR3 is CATSQGGGSNQPQHF. Here the CDR3 DNA reads TGTGCCACCAGTCAGGGTGGAGGATCAAATCAGCCCCAGCATTTT.

This clonotype was observed at least ten times. The chain recombines TRBV7-3 with TRBJ2-5; D call uncertain. With 4 bases removed from V and 9 bases from J, the gap between germline ends came to 12 bases. Germline V CDR1 and CDR2: SGHTA, FQGTGA. The CDR3 loop spans 12 amino acids. CDR3 DNA: TGTGCCAGCAGCTCGACCCTAGGCGCCCAGTACTTC. Translation gives CASSSTLGAQYF. The variable domain in full, completed from reference TRBV7-3 and TRBJ2-5, reads GAGVSQTPSNKVTEKGKYVELRCDPISGHTALYWYRQSLGQGPEFLIYFQGTGAADDSGLPNDRFFAVRPEGSVSTLKIQRTERGDSAVYLCASSSTLGAQYFGPGTRLLVL.

V usage is TRBV5-1 and J usage is TRBJ2-6; 8 nucleotides align to TRBD1. The junction had 9 bases not matched to a gene; V was cut back by 6 bases and J by 1 base. This CDR3 is built from 17 residues. Germline loops: CDR1 SGHRS, CDR2 YFSETQ. As DNA, the CDR3 is TGCGCCAGCACTAGGACAGGGTTGACATCTGGGGCCAACGTCCTGACTTTC. Its protein product is CASTRTGLTSGANVLTF.

Details on this clonotype: It may be a read error: a sequence one base away is much more abundant. The chain recombines TRBV4-2 with TRBJ2-1, with 11 positions matching TRBD2. The CDR3 has 14 residues. Germline-derived CDR1 and CDR2 are LGHNA and YNFKEQ. The CDR3 bases are TGTGCCGGCAGCCAAGAACTAGCGGGAGAATGGCAGTTCTTC. It codes for CAGSQELAGEWQFF.

The chain carries TRBV24-1 and TRBJ1-1; 9 bases map to TRBD1. J lost 5 bases, V lost 4 bases, and 4 bases had no gene match. Germline V lookup: CDR1 KGHDR, CDR2 SFDVKD. The CDR3 extends over 14 amino acids. As DNA, the CDR3 is TGTGCCACCAGTGACACGGGACAGGGAACTGAAGCTTTCTTT. Residues: CATSDTGQGTEAFF.

The CDR3: CASSTDSYSYEQYF. The CDR3 DNA sequence: TGTGCCAGCAGCACCGACAGTTACTCCTACGAGCAGTACTTC. V usage is TRBV2 and J usage is TRBJ2-7; weak D call: TRBD1 (5 bases). This CDR3 is built from 14 residues. Trimming took 6 bases from V and 0 from J, leaving 12 bases between them. Germline V gene lookup returns CDR1 SNHLY and CDR2 FYNNEI.

This clonotype was seen many times. This chain links TRBV29-1 with TRBJ2-3; D is uncertain. The V gene lost 7 bases and the J gene lost 2 bases, with 22 bases spanning the gap. This CDR3 contains 16 residues. The germline gives CDR1 SQVTM, CDR2 ANQGSEA. Here the CDR3 reads CSASDPLYDITDTQYF. The DNA of the CDR3 is TGCAGCGCCTCTGACCCCCTCTATGACATCACAGATACGCAGTATTTT.

V is TRBV24-1 and J is TRBJ2-2; D not certain. The germline V gene has CDR1 KGHDR and CDR2 SFDVKD. The V end was cut by 4 bases, the J end by 1 base, with 3 bases between. The CDR3 loop spans 13 amino acids. The chain's CDR3 is CATSEMNTGELFF. CDR3 in DNA: TGTGCCACCAGTGAGATGAACACCGGGGAGCTGTTTTTT.

The rearrangement links TRBV18 to TRBJ2-1; TRBD2 aligns across 14 bases. With 6 bases clipped from V and 9 bases from J, the junction kept 10 bases outside the gene matches. Germline V gives CDR1 KGHSH, CDR2 LQKENI. This CDR3 contains 16 residues. The DNA for the CDR3 is TGTGCCAGCTCTCCGGGACTAGCGGGAGAATTGGGTGAGCAGTTCTTC. Its protein is CASSPGLAGELGEQFF.

The genes are TRBV20-1 and TRBJ1-1, with D possibly matching TRBD1 (5 bases). The CDR3 has 14 residues. V was trimmed by 6 bases and J by 0 bases, leaving 14 bases between them. Germline V CDR1 and CDR2: DFQATT, SNEGSKA (reference sequence). The CDR3 sequence is CSAAGAPMNTEAFF. As DNA, the CDR3 is TGCAGTGCGGCCGGGGCCCCGATGAACACTGAAGCTTTCTTT.

Many counts were recorded for this clonotype. This sequence joins TRBV5-8 and TRBJ2-3; D call uncertain. This CDR3 spans 12 amino acids. The germline gives CDR1 SGHTS, CDR2 YDEGEE. Trimming took 2 bases from V and 3 from J, leaving 4 bases between them. The chain's CDR3 is CASSFRTDTQYF. DNA for the CDR3: TGTGCCAGCAGCTTTCGTACAGATACGCAGTATTTT.

The V and J genes are TRBV11-1 and TRBJ2-1; no clear D gene. V lost 3 bases, J lost 2 bases, and 8 bases lay in between. Germline CDR1 SGHAT, CDR2 FQDESV (reference sequence). This CDR3 is 14 amino acids long. The CDR3 DNA is TGTGCCAGCAGCTTTTCGTCGCCCTACAATGAGCAGTTCTTC. This encodes CASSFSSPYNEQFF.

The chain joins TRBV29-1 to TRBJ1-2; tentatively, D is TRBD1 (6 bases). CDR3 length equals 15 residues. The germline gives CDR1 SQVTM, CDR2 ANQGSEA. Deletions cut 1 base from V and 2 bases from J, with 14 bases between. CDR3 loop: CSVEGSQGKNYGYTF. The CDR3 DNA sequence: TGCAGCGTTGAAGGCTCACAGGGAAAAAACTATGGCTACACCTTC.

CDR3 nucleotides: TGTGCCATCAGTGAAAGGGGGACTAGCAGGACCTACGAGCAGTACTTC. This translates into CAISERGTSRTYEQYF. The chain joins TRBV10-3 to TRBJ2-7; 9 nucleotides match TRBD2. CDR1 is ENHRY and CDR2 is SYGVKD in the germline V gene. The CDR3 has 16 amino acids. Trimming at V came to 3 bases and at J to 2 bases, leaving 8 bases not matched to a gene.